A single sample gave rise to the 18 T cell receptor beta chains below, sequenced in a study of PD-1 blockade in classical Hodgkin lymphoma. Clones were read by immunoSEQ multiplex PCR, and TCRdb kept only the in-frame ones, dropping some. Here the sample spans over 25,000 clones, approximately 78% being singletons. The patients all showed relapse after autologous stem cell transplantation, while their brentuximab vedotin exposure varied. The input for sequencing was peripheral blood mononuclear cells (PBMCs), taken before the second cycle of nivolumab. These receptors came from a human donor with classical Hodgkin lymphoma.

This chain joins TRBV10-3 and TRBJ1-3; D is unresolved. Germline assignment: CDR1 ENHRY and CDR2 SYGVKD. The V and J ends lost 10 bases and 2 bases respectively, with 9 bases between them. CDR3 length equals 12 residues. CDR3 residues: CATHTTGNTIYF. As DNA, the CDR3 is TGTGCCACCCATACTACTGGAAACACCATATATTTT.

This clone was counted only a few times. V usage is TRBV7-8 and J usage is TRBJ2-5; D possibly corresponds to TRBD1 (6 bases). Germline CDR1 and CDR2: SGHVS and FQNEAQ. Trimming took off 6 bases at V and 4 bases at J, with 15 bases between the two ends. The length of the CDR3 is 14 residues. The CDR3 protein is CASSRGWGRETQYF. The CDR3 bases are TGTGCCAGCAGTCGCGGGTGGGGGCGAGAGACCCAGTACTTC.

The CDR3 reads CASSRVLQPQHF. CDR3 bases: TGTGCCAGCAGCCGGGTGTTGCAGCCCCAGCATTTT. This sequence joins TRBV28 and TRBJ1-5; D is undetermined. Deletions cut 6 bases from V and 7 bases from J, with 10 bases between. Germline CDR1 and CDR2: MDHEN and SYDVKM. CDR3 length: 12 residues.

The gene calls are TRBV5-6 and TRBJ2-3; D is perhaps TRBD2 (6 bases). This CDR3 has 14 residues. Trimming took off 6 bases at V and 5 bases at J, with 16 bases between the two ends. In germline, CDR1 is SGHDT, CDR2 YYEEEE. This CDR3 reads CASIDTGLGDTQYF. CDR3 coding DNA: TGTGCCAGCATCGACACGGGACTCGGAGATACGCAGTATTTT.

This clone has only one observation. The chain has TRBV7-8 and TRBJ1-1, with a possible D match to TRBD1 (6 bases). Trimming took 7 bases from V and 7 from J, leaving 19 bases between them. Per germline, CDR1 SGHVS and CDR2 FQNEAQ. The CDR3 loop spans 14 amino acids. In DNA, the CDR3 is TGTGCCAGCAATCAATATCCCGGACAGCATGAAGCTTTCTTT. Translating gives CASNQYPGQHEAFF. Based on the CDR3 plus reference TRBV7-8 and TRBJ1-1, the full variable domain is GAGVSQSPRYKVAKRGQDVALRCDPISGHVSLFWYQQALGQGPEFLTYFQNEAQLDKSGLPSDRFFAERPEGSVSTLKIQRTQQEDSAVYLCASNQYPGQHEAFFGQGTRLTVV.

The chain recombines TRBV28 with TRBJ1-3; D ambiguous. This CDR3 has 12 amino acids. V was cut by 2 bases and J by 6 bases, with 5 bases left in between. Per the germline V gene, CDR1 is MDHEN and CDR2 is SYDVKM. CDR3 region: CASSLDPNTIYF. The CDR3 coding sequence is TGTGCCAGCAGTTTAGACCCAAACACCATATATTTT. The complete variable domain, with remaining parts taken from reference TRBV28 and TRBJ1-3, reads DVKVTQSSRYLVKRTGEKVFLECVQDMDHENMFWYRQDPGLGLRLIYFSYDVKMKEKGDIPEGYSVSREKKERFSLILESASTNQTSMYLCASSLDPNTIYFGEGSWLTVV.

J is TRBJ2-5 and V is TRBV28; 8 bases match TRBD1. Germline V gives CDR1 MDHEN, CDR2 SYDVKM. The trim removed 6 bases at V and 5 bases at J, leaving 5 bases unmatched. This CDR3 is 13 amino acids long. CDR3 amino acids: CASRSRGRETQYF. In DNA form, the CDR3 reads TGTGCCAGCAGATCCAGGGGGCGGGAGACCCAGTACTTC.

This clone was counted a few times. This chain links TRBV28 with TRBJ2-3; 7 bases align to TRBD1. In germline, CDR1 is MDHEN, CDR2 SYDVKM. This CDR3 region has 17 residues. Germline trimming cut 2 bases from V and 2 bases from J; bases unmatched to any gene: 10. The CDR3 DNA sequence: TGTGCCAGCAGTTTAGGAGCCACAGGGGCTTTCACAGATACGCAGTATTTT. Protein sequence: CASSLGATGAFTDTQYF.

This clone was recorded once. This chain uses TRBV11-2 with TRBJ1-1; D not certain. Germline assignment: CDR1 SGHAT and CDR2 FQNNGV. The germline V and J ends were trimmed by 0 bases and 5 bases, with 7 bases remaining between them. The CDR3 is 13 residues long. The DNA of the CDR3 is TGTGCCAGCAGCTTAGATGTCGGAACTGAAGCTTTCTTT. This encodes CASSLDVGTEAFF.

The chain employs TRBV6-1 and TRBJ2-6; D gene ambiguous. The CDR3 contains 15 residues. Trimming took off 4 bases at V and 3 bases at J, with 10 bases between the two ends. Germline CDR1 reads MNHNS; CDR2 reads SASEGT. The CDR3 bases are TGTGCCAGCAGTGGCAGACAAAGTGGGGCCAACGTCCTGACTTTC. This gives the protein CASSGRQSGANVLTF.

This CDR3 reads CSVEFRLGTGGIYGYTF. CDR3 bases: TGCAGCGTTGAATTTCGGTTGGGGACAGGGGGGATCTATGGCTACACCTTC. The rearrangement uses TRBV29-1 and TRBJ1-2; TRBD1 agrees at 11 bases. Germline-derived CDR1 and CDR2 are SQVTM and ANQGSEA. There are 17 residues in the CDR3. V dropped 2 bases and J dropped 4; count of bases not matched to a gene: 12.

The CDR3: CASSQARQAGAEAFF. DNA for the CDR3: TGTGCCAGCAGCCAAGCCCGACAGGCAGGAGCTGAAGCTTTCTTT. The chain is built from TRBV4-2 and TRBJ1-1; TRBD1 might be the D (6 bases). Trimming removed 1 base from V and 6 bases from J, with 15 bases in between. This CDR3 region has 15 residues. Germline V lookup: CDR1 LGHNA, CDR2 YNFKEQ.

This sequence joins TRBV4-3 and TRBJ1-2; 7 bases fit TRBD1. CDR1 is LGHNA, CDR2 YSLEER, per germline. The CDR3 spans 15 residues. V lost 0 bases, J lost 4 bases, and 5 bases stayed unmatched. CDR3 coding DNA: TGCGCCAGCAGCCAAGAAGGAAGACAGGGCTATGGCTACACCTTC. This gives the protein CASSQEGRQGYGYTF.

This chain joins TRBV13 and TRBJ2-2; D call uncertain. The CDR3 has 14 amino acids. Germline-derived CDR1 and CDR2 are PRHDT and FYEKMQ (reference sequence). Trimming took off 5 bases at V and 1 base at J, with 8 bases between the two ends. The CDR3 is CASSINRNTGELFF. Written as DNA, the CDR3 is TGTGCCAGCAGCATCAACAGGAACACCGGGGAGCTGTTTTTT.

This chain joins TRBV15 and TRBJ2-7; D remains ambiguous. The V end was cut by 0 bases, the J end by 7 bases, with 13 bases between. CDR1 is LNHNV and CDR2 is YYDKDF in the germline V gene (reference sequence). CDR3 length equals 14 residues. Here the CDR3 DNA reads TGTGCCACCAGCAGAGATCTAGGCGAATCGGAGCAGTACTTC. Translation gives CATSRDLGESEQYF.

In DNA, the CDR3 is TGTGCCAGCAGTTACCAGACAACGGAAGGCTACACCTTC. This sequence encodes CASSYQTTEGYTF. The genes are TRBV6-6 and TRBJ1-2; the D is unclear. CDR1 is MNHNY and CDR2 is SVGAGI in the germline V gene (reference sequence). This CDR3 region has 13 residues. The V gene lost 2 bases and the J gene lost 8 bases, with 12 bases spanning the gap.

The V gene is TRBV9, the J gene TRBJ1-3; TRBD1 is a possible D gene (6 bases). Per germline, CDR1 SGDLS and CDR2 YYNGEE. The ends were cut back, 0 bases at V and 7 bases at J, with 14 bases in the middle. The CDR3 is 15 residues long. The CDR3 loop reads CASSVGLVGGNTIYF. The CDR3 DNA is TGTGCCAGCAGCGTAGGTCTTGTAGGGGGGAACACCATATATTTT.

The rearrangement uses TRBV18 and TRBJ2-1, with 8 bases aligning to TRBD1. CDR3 length: 15 residues. V gave up 3 bases and J gave up 9 bases; unmatched junction bases: 10. Germline V gene data show CDR1 as KGHSH and CDR2 as LQKENI. DNA for the CDR3: TGTGCCAGCTCACCGGACAGGGTGGGATCGAGTGAGCAGTTCTTC. It is translated as CASSPDRVGSSEQFF. The whole variable domain, remainder taken from reference TRBV18 and TRBJ2-1, is NAGVMQNPRHLVRRRGQEARLRCSPMKGHSHVYWYRQLPEEGLKFMVYLQKENIIDESGMPKERFSAEFPKEGPSILRIQQVVRGDSAAYFCASSPDRVGSSEQFFGPGTRLTVL.